The text below deals with one TCR beta chain. This entry is derived from a study of blood T cell repertoires in COVID-19. As for the study in general: Samples of COVID-19 (acute and convalescent) were obtained from the United States, Italy and Spain. The cDNA or gDNA used as material had been derived from T cells, B-cell-depleted T cells, or PBMCs.

As handled by the study authors: Amplification with reference gene primers provided the estimates of nucleated cell counts. Generated by immunoSEQ multiplex PCR, the TCRdb table keeps only in-frame clones and is missing some. Clone size and the V and J calls come from that table; the DNA yielded D and trimming. The sample lists some 130,000 clones; around 87% were seen once. Sequencing was carried out using peripheral blood. This TCR was sampled from a man aged 50-59 years with active COVID-19.

CDR3 residues: CASSSGQANYGYTF. The CDR3 nucleotides read TGTGCCAGCAGCTCCGGACAGGCGAACTATGGCTACACCTTC. This chain links TRBV7-9 with TRBJ1-2, with 7 bases aligning to TRBD1. The CDR3 consists of 14 residues. The germline gives CDR1 SEHNR, CDR2 FQNEAQ (reference sequence). V was pared by 4 bases and J by 2 bases, with 4 bases of the junction left unmatched.